Listed below are T cell receptor beta chains from one sample, sequenced in a study of cytomegalovirus exposure and HLA in healthy donors. Sequencing used immunoSEQ multiplex PCR; TCRdb keeps in-frame clones, though not all of them. This sample has more than 55,000 clones, with around 96% found just once. What was sequenced was PBMCs. Every receptor here comes from a man aged 18 to 30 in good health and CMV-seronegative. Both conserved end residues are part of each CDR3. D genes are given only for firm matches. Clone size appears in some rows only: once, few, many, or a class for an expanded clone.

D gene	clone size	V gene	J gene	CDR3 DNA	CDR3 protein
.	.	TRBV7-9	TRBJ2-7	TGTGCCAGCAGCGCGGGCACCTCCTACGAGCAGTACTTC	CASSAGTSYEQYF
.	.	TRBV11-2	TRBJ2-1	TGTGCCAGCAGCTCCCATGCGGAGGGCCTCTACAATGAGCAGTTCTTC	CASSSHAEGLYNEQFF
.	few	TRBV4-1	TRBJ1-5	TGCGCCAGCAGCCGGCCCCGGAGGGGTCAGCCCCAGCATTTT	CASSRPRRGQPQHF
TRBD1	.	TRBV27	TRBJ2-2	TGTGCCAGCAGCACAGGGGACACCGGGGAGCTGTTTTTT	CASSTGDTGELFF
TRBD1	.	TRBV19	TRBJ2-7	TGTGCCAGTAGGATTGACAGGGTACGGTTAGACTACGAGCAGTACTTC	CASRIDRVRLDYEQYF
.	.	TRBV2	TRBJ2-1	TGTGCCAGCCGGGGTACTGAGCAGTTCTTC	CASRGTEQFF
.	once	TRBV10-3	TRBJ2-7	TGTGCCATCAGTGAGTCGAGAACTTACGAGCAGTACTTC	CAISESRTYEQYF
TRBD2	.	TRBV6-5	TRBJ2-7	TGTGCCAGCAGCCCCTCAGCTAGCGGCTCCTACGAGCAGTACTTC	CASSPSASGSYEQYF
TRBD2	once	TRBV11-2	TRBJ2-2	TGTGCCAGCAGCTTAAAGGGACTAGCGAACACCGGGGAGCTGTTTTTT	CASSLKGLANTGELFF
.	.	TRBV2	TRBJ1-4	TGTGCCACCCAGGGTAATGAAAAACTGTTTTTT	CATQGNEKLFF
TRBD1	once	TRBV6-1	TRBJ1-2	TGTGCCAGCAGTGAAACCGGGACAGCGGGCTATGGCTACACCTTC	CASSETGTAGYGYTF
.	once	TRBV15	TRBJ2-5	TGTGCCACCAGCAGAGATCGGGGGGCGGCGGCCCAAGAGACCCAGTACTTC	CATSRDRGAAAQETQYF
.	once	TRBV5-4	TRBJ1-2	TGTGCCAGCAGCTTGTACCCCCAGGGGAAAGACTATGGCTACACCTTC	CASSLYPQGKDYGYTF
.	once	TRBV25-1	TRBJ2-1	TGTGCCACCGGGGGAGGCTACAATGAGCAGTTCTTC	CATGGGYNEQFF
TRBD1	once	TRBV7-9	TRBJ2-5	TGTGCCAGCAGTTTTGGTACGCGGGACAGGCAAGAGACCCAGTACTTC	CASSFGTRDRQETQYF
.	.	TRBV20-1	TRBJ2-7	TGCAGTGCTAGACTAGACTACGAGCAGTACTTC	CSARLDYEQYF
TRBD2	.	TRBV7-2	TRBJ2-7	TGTGCCAGCAGCCAAGGACTAGCGGTAACCTACGAGCAGTACTTC	CASSQGLAVTYEQYF
.	.	TRBV11-3	TRBJ1-1	TGTGCCAGCAGCTCCACGGTGAACACTGAAGCTTTCTTT	CASSSTVNTEAFF
.	once	TRBV7-9	TRBJ1-3	TGTGCCAGCAGCCAAATAGTGCTTGGAAACACCATATATTTT	CASSQIVLGNTIYF
TRBD1	.	TRBV28	TRBJ2-7	TGTGCCAGCAGTTTTCAGTCAGAGCGCGGGACAGGGTATAACTACGAGCAGTACTTC	CASSFQSERGTGYNYEQYF
.	.	TRBV18	TRBJ2-5	TGTGCCAGCTCACCCAGGGACATATCCCAAGAGACCCAGTACTTC	CASSPRDISQETQYF
.	once	TRBV4-1	TRBJ2-7	TGCGCCAGCAGTCCCGACGGACAGGGAGGGGAGCAGTACTTC	CASSPDGQGGEQYF
.	.	TRBV2	TRBJ2-2	TGTGCCAGCAGGTGGACCGAGGGCACCGGGGAGCTGTTTTTT	CASRWTEGTGELFF
.	once	TRBV6-5	TRBJ2-5	TGTGCCAGCAGTCCGAAGGGGCACAGGGCAGAGACCCAGTACTTC	CASSPKGHRAETQYF
TRBD2	once	TRBV25-1	TRBJ2-1	TGTGCCAGCAGTGAATTTGCGGGAGCTGGCAATGAGCAGTTCTTC	CASSEFAGAGNEQFF
TRBD2	.	TRBV15	TRBJ2-2	TGTGCCACCAGCCGCGATCGGGAGGGGCCCCGCGGCGGGGAGCTGTTTTTT	CATSRDREGPRGGELFF
.	.	TRBV28	TRBJ2-7	TGTGCCAGCCGATACCCTGGACTAAACGAGCAGTACTTC	CASRYPGLNEQYF
TRBD1	.	TRBV28	TRBJ1-1	TGTGCCAGCAGTTCGAGACAGGGGGCGCGGACTGAAGCTTTCTTT	CASSSRQGARTEAFF
.	.	TRBV10-1	TRBJ2-5	TGCGCCAGCAACCCAGGAGGAGGGGAGACCCAGTACTTC	CASNPGGGETQYF
.	.	TRBV9	TRBJ2-3	TGTGCCAGCAGCCCTCCAGGGTATGGCTCAGATACGCAGTATTTT	CASSPPGYGSDTQYF
TRBD1	.	TRBV11-1	TRBJ2-3	TGTGCCACCGGACAGGGCACAGATACGCAGTATTTT	CATGQGTDTQYF
TRBD2	.	TRBV28	TRBJ2-3	TGTGCCAGCGGTCAAACCGGGACTAGGGCAGATACGCAGTATTTT	CASGQTGTRADTQYF
.	.	TRBV4-1	TRBJ1-2	TGCGCCAGCAGCCAAGAGAGCCGGGACTTTAACTATGGCTACACCTTC	CASSQESRDFNYGYTF
TRBD1	.	TRBV7-9	TRBJ2-7	TGTGCCAGCAGCTTATCCGTGGGACAGAAAACCTTCTCCTACGAGCAGTACTTC	CASSLSVGQKTFSYEQYF
.	.	TRBV28	TRBJ2-7	TGTGCCAGCAGCCCCTCTCGGGGGTACCACGAGCAGTACTTC	CASSPSRGYHEQYF
.	.	TRBV27	TRBJ2-1	TGTGCCACGGAGAGCTCCTACAATGAGCAGTTCTTC	CATESSYNEQFF
TRBD1	.	TRBV7-9	TRBJ2-2	TGTGCCAGCAGCGAAGGACAGGGCTTCACCGGGGAGCTGTTTTTT	CASSEGQGFTGELFF
.	.	TRBV28	TRBJ2-5	TGTGCCAGCAGTTTGCGGCTAGCTGAGACCCAGTACTTC	CASSLRLAETQYF
.	.	TRBV10-3	TRBJ2-7	TGTGCCATCAGTGAGTCCTTAGTAGCCGAGCAGTACTTC	CAISESLVAEQYF
.	.	TRBV19	TRBJ1-5	TGTGCCAGTAGTTTCCGGGACATTCCCCAGCCCCAGCATTTT	CASSFRDIPQPQHF
TRBD1	few	TRBV19	TRBJ2-5	TGTGCCAGTAGTAGACGACCCGGGACAGGGGGCGGGGAGACCCAGTACTTC	CASSRRPGTGGGETQYF